The TCR beta chain described here comes from a study of Graves' ophthalmopathy and Graves' hyperthyroidism. Turning to the study itself: Over 18 months of follow-up, stable hyperthyroidism required that no ophthalmopathy appear.

Unmatched junction bases numbered 8, after V lost 6 bases and J lost 9 bases. Germline V gene data show CDR1 as SQVTM and CDR2 as ANQGSEA. The CDR3 runs 12 residues. For repertoire sequencing, the TCR beta CDR3 regions were amplified from RNA transcripts. Scientists carried out first-round RT-PCR using HTBI primers and then a second-round multiplex PCR. One entry per CDR3 protein results from TCRdb running MiXCR on the multiplex PCR reads. The table records 580,000 or so distinct CDR3 sequences, roughly 39% of them present only once. Source material: peripheral blood or thyroid tissue (not recorded which). The TCR comes from an adult man with Graves' hyperthyroidism. V gene TRBV29-1 combines with J gene TRBJ1-1; TRBD1 matches 9 bases. Here the CDR3 DNA reads TGCAGCGTCGGGACAGGGAATGAGAAAGCTTTCTTT. Translated: CSVGTGNEKAFF.